This TCR beta chain derives from a study of read filtering for tumor transcriptome and immune sequencing. Study results and caveats: The CD138-negative fraction was mixed bone marrow immune cells, not pure T cells.

With 3 bases removed from V and 4 bases from J, the gap between germline ends came to 18 bases. Germline loops: CDR1 SGHAT, CDR2 FQNNGV. The CDR3 loop spans 17 amino acids. This clonotype has at least ten counts. Its antigen is unidentified. From 300 to 450 ng of RNA, a library with molecular barcoded alpha/delta and beta/gamma adaptors was made. MiXCR, run by TCRdb on the reads, gives a single entry per CDR3 protein. The sample carries about 40,000 distinct CDR3 sequences, 12% recorded once. This chain uses TRBV11-2 with TRBJ2-2; D perhaps matches TRBD1 (5 bases). The TCR sequence derives from a donor aged 40 or over with multiple myeloma. Input material: a population of CD138-negative cells sorted from bone marrow. The CDR3 spells CASSFPPLMTVTGELFF. The CDR3 coding sequence is TGTGCCAGCAGCTTCCCCCCCCTCATGACAGTCACCGGGGAGCTGTTTTTT.